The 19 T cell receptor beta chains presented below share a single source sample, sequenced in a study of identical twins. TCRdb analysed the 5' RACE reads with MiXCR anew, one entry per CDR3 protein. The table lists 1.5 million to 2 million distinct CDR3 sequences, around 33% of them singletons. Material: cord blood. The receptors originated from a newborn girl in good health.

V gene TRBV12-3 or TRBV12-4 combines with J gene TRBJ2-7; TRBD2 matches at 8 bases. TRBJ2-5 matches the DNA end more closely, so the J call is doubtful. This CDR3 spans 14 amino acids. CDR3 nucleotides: TGTGCCAGCAGATACGGGGGGGCTGGGGGGACCCAGTACTTC. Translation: CASRYGGAGGTQYF.

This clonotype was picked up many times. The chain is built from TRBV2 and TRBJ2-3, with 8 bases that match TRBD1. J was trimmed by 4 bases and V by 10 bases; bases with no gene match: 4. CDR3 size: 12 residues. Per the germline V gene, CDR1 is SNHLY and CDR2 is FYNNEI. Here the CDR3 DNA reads TGTGCCACCAAACAGGGGGCAGATACGCAGTATTTT. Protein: CATKQGADTQYF.

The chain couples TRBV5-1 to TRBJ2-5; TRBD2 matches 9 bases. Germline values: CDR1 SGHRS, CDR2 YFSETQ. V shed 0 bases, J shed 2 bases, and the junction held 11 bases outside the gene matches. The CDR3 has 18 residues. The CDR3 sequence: CASSLGPSGTSSQETQYF. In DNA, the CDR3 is TGCGCCAGCAGCTTGGGGCCTAGCGGGACCTCGAGTCAAGAGACCCAGTACTTC.

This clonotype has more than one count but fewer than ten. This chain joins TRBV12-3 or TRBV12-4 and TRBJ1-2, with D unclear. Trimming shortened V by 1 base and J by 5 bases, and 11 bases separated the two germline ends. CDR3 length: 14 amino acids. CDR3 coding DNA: TGTGCCAGCAGTTTAGGCAGGAATACATATGGCTACACCTTC. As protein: CASSLGRNTYGYTF.

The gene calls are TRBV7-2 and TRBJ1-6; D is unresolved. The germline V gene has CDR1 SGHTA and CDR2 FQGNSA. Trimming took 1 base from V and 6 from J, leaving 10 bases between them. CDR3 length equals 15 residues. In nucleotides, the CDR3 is TGTGCCAGCAGCTTAGTGGGAGGTAGTAATTCACCCCTCCACTTT. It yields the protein CASSLVGGSNSPLHF.

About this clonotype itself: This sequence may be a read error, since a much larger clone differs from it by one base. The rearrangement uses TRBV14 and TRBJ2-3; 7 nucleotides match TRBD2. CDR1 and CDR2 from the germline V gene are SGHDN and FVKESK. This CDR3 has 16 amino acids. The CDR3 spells CASNQGRLAGTDTQYF. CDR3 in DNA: TGTGCCAGCAACCAAGGGCGTCTAGCGGGCACAGATACGCAGTATTTT.

The CDR3 region is CSAISGTSWNIQYF. Written as DNA, the CDR3 is TGCAGTGCTATAAGCGGGACTAGCTGGAACATTCAGTACTTC. V is TRBV20-1 and J is TRBJ2-4; 9 bases fit TRBD2. Trimming at V came to 4 bases and at J to 7 bases, leaving 8 bases not matched to a gene. CDR1 DFQATT and CDR2 SNEGSKA come from the germline V gene (reference sequence). The CDR3 is made up of 14 amino acids.

This chain's CDR3 is CATSDSTGSSNQPQHF. The CDR3 DNA follows: TGTGCCACCAGTGACTCGACAGGGTCTAGCAATCAGCCCCAGCATTTT. The gene calls are TRBV24-1 and TRBJ1-5; 7 bases agree with TRBD1. The CDR3 loop spans 16 amino acids. The V gene's germline CDR1 is KGHDR and CDR2 SFDVKD. V dropped 4 bases and J dropped 0; count of bases not matched to a gene: 5.

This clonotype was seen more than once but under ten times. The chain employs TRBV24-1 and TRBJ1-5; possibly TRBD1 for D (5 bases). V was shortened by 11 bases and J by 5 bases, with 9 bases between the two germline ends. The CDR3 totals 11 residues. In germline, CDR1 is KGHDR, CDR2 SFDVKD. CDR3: CAKGWDQPQHF. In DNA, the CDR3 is TGTGCCAAGGGGTGGGATCAGCCCCAGCATTTT.

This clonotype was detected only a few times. DNA for the CDR3: TGTGCCACCAGTGTCTGGGACCCCGAATGGGACGAGCAGTACTTC. It is translated as CATSVWDPEWDEQYF. The chain couples TRBV24-1 to TRBJ2-7; possibly TRBD1 or TRBD2 for D (5 bases each). The CDR3 runs 15 residues. CDR1 and CDR2 (germline): KGHDR, SFDVKD. The ends were cut back, 5 bases at V and 5 bases at J, with 18 bases in the middle.

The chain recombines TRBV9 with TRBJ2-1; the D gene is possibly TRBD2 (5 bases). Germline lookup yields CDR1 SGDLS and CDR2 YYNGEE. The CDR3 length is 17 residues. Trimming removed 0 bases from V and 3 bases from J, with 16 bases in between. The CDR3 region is CASSVATRAYYYNEQFF. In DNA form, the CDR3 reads TGTGCCAGCAGCGTAGCAACTAGGGCCTACTACTACAATGAGCAGTTCTTC.

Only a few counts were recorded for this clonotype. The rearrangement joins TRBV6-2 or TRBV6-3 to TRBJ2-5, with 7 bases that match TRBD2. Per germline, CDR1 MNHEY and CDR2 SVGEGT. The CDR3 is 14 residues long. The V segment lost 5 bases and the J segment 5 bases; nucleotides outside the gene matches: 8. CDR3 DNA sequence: TGTGCCAGCAGTCCCCGACTAGCTTCGGAGACCCAGTACTTC. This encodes CASSPRLASETQYF.

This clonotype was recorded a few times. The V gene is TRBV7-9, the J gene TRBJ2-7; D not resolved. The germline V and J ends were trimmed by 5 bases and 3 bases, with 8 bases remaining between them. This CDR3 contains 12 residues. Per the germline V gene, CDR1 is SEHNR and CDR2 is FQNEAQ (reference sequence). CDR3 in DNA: TGTGCCAGCAGCCACACGGGCTACGAGCAGTACTTC. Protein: CASSHTGYEQYF.

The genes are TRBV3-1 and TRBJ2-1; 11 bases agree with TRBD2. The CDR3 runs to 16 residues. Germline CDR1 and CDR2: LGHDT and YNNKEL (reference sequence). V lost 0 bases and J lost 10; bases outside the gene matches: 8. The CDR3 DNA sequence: TGTGCCAGCAGCCAAGATTTAGCGGGAGGGGTCAGGGAGCAGTTCTTC. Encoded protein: CASSQDLAGGVREQFF.

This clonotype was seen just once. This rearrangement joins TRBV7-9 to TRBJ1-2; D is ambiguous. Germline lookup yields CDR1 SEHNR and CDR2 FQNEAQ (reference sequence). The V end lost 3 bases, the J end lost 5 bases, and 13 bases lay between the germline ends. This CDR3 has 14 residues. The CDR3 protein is CASSFSKPLYGYTF. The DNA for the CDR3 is TGTGCCAGCAGCTTTAGCAAGCCGTTGTATGGCTACACCTTC.

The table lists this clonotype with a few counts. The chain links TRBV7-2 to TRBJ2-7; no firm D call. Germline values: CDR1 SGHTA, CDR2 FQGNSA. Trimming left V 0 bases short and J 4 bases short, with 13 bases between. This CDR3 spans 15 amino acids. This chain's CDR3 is CASSLARRQNYEQYF. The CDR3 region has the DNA TGTGCCAGCAGCTTAGCGCGGCGGCAAAATTACGAGCAGTACTTC.

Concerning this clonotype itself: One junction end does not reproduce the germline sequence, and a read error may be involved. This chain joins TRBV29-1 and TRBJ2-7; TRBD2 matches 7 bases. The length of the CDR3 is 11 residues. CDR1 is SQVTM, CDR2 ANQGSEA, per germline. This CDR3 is CNVGGDGEQYF. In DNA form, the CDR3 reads TGCAACGTTGGGGGGGATGGAGAGCAGTACTTC.

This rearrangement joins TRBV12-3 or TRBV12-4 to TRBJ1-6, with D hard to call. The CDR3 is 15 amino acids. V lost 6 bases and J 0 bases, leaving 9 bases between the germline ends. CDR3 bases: TGTGCCAGCAGGCTGACCGGCTCCTATAATTCACCCCTCCACTTT. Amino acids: CASRLTGSYNSPLHF.

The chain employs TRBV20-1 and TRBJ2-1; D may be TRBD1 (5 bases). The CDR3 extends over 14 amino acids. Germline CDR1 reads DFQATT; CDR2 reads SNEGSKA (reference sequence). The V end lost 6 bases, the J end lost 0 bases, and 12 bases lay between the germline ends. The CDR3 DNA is TGCAGTGCCCTCTGGGGCTCCTCCTACAATGAGCAGTTCTTC. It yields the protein CSALWGSSYNEQFF.